This T cell receptor (beta chain) was recorded in a study of cytomegalovirus exposure and HLA in healthy donors. About this clone: Its target is not known.

Whole-study results and caveats: As was reported, the classifier diagnosed cytomegalovirus status with high specificity and sensitivity. No immune exposure information besides CMV serostatus was available.

This CDR3 region has 15 residues. Germline loops: CDR1 SGHTA, CDR2 FQGTGA. The V gene end was trimmed by 2 bases and the J gene end by 9 bases; junction bases not matched to a gene: 9. Vbeta (60) and Jbeta (13) primers were used in the PCR. Method: immunoSEQ multiplex PCR; TCRdb's copy keeps in-frame clones and lacks some. This sample's table has tens of thousands of clones. The rearrangement joins TRBV7-3 to TRBJ2-1; 8 bases are a match to TRBD1. Sample: PBMCs. This TCR came from a man aged 35 to 55 in good health and CMV-seronegative. The DNA of the CDR3 is TGTGCCAGCAGCTTATGGCCGGACAGGGCCATTGAGCAGTTCTTC. Translating it yields CASSLWPDRAIEQFF.